One sample yielded the 3 T cell receptor beta chains listed below, sequenced in a study of regulatory T cells in long-lasting Graves disease (dated by TCRdb to about 2021). Libraries were made using multiplex PCR. Reads for this sample came from an Illumina HiSeq 4000. CDR3 regions were amplified by Arm-PCR with iRepertoire HTBI primers to construct TCR beta libraries. TCRdb redid the processing of the public reads, applying fastp at Q25 and MiXCR, and retained in-frame beta chains. Rows are combined by CDR3 protein, so each entry shows the most common genes and DNA. Counted in this sample were a few hundred thousand distinct CDR3 sequences; roughly a fifth of them appeared once. The ten largest clones capture approximately 53% of the sample. The time point label, read with the paper, signifies: persistent/refractory GD, antithyroid drugs over 5 years with positive TRAb. For both TCR sequencing and RNA sequencing, RNA was extracted from PBMCs using TRIzol.

The sample was peripheral blood mononuclear cells (PBMCs), taken when the disease was refractory, from a patient treated with antithyroid drugs. These receptor sequences come from a female donor with Graves disease.

The rearrangement uses TRBV7-2 and TRBJ2-4, with D tentatively TRBD1 or TRBD2 (5 bases each). Trimming removed 3 bases at V and 8 bases at J, with 20 bases between. This CDR3 is built from 16 residues. Germline loops: CDR1 SGHTA, CDR2 FQGNSA. The CDR3: CASSFVGTSLGDIQYF. In DNA form, the CDR3 reads TGTGCCAGCAGCTTCGTAGGGACGTCCTTGGGGGACATTCAGTACTTC.

This clonotype has more than one count but fewer than ten. The rearrangement joins TRBV5-1 to TRBJ1-2, with D perhaps TRBD1 (5 bases). The CDR3 is made up of 15 amino acids. The germline CDR1 and CDR2 sequences are SGHRS and YFSETQ. V shed 6 bases and J shed 6 bases, with 21 bases lying between them. Here the CDR3 reads CASILNEAGRDGYTF. CDR3 coding DNA: TGCGCCAGCATCCTTAACGAGGCAGGGAGAGATGGCTACACCTTC.

This clonotype was picked up many times. The chain links TRBV11-2 to TRBJ1-1; D call uncertain. The germline V gene has CDR1 SGHAT and CDR2 FQNNGV. Deletions cut 5 bases from V and 3 bases from J, with 16 bases between. This CDR3 region has 15 residues. The CDR3 sequence: CASSPLSTDDTEAFF. The CDR3 DNA follows: TGTGCCAGCAGCCCCCTGAGCACGGACGACACTGAAGCTTTCTTT.